This T cell receptor beta chain was profiled in a study of patients and donors after allogeneic stem cell transplantation. MiXCR was run by TCRdb on the RT-PCR reads, yielding one entry per CDR3 protein. The repertoire holds about 960,000 distinct CDR3 sequences, with around 17% as singletons. Trimming shortened V by 2 bases and J by 5 bases, and 15 bases separated the two germline ends. The germline gives CDR1 MNHEY, CDR2 SVGAGI. This CDR3 spans 15 amino acids. The sequencing input was blood, either unsorted or a sorted T cell fraction (not recorded which). This receptor was taken from a human donor who was either an allogeneic HSCT recipient or a stem cell or donor lymphocyte infusion donor (not recorded which). It is not recorded whose cells these are; they may come from a transplant donor. The rearrangement joins TRBV6-5 to TRBJ2-5; D tentatively reads TRBD1 or TRBD2 (7 bases each). CDR3 bases: TGTGCCAGCAGTTACGGACAGGCCGGGGGGGAGACCCAGTACTTC. Its protein is CASSYGQAGGETQYF.